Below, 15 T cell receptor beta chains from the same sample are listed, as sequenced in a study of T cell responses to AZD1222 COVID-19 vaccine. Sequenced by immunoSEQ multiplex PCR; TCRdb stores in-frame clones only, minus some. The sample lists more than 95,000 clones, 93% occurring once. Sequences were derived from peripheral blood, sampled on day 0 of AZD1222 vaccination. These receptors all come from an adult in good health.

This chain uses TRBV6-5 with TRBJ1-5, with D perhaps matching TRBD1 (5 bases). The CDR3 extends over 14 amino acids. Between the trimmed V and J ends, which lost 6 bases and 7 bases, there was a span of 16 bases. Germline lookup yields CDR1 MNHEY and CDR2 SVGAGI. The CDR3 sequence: CASRPGLFGQPQHF. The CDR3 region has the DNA TGTGCCAGCAGACCGGGACTCTTTGGGCAGCCCCAGCATTTT.

The CDR3 here is CASSRTVFNEQFF. CDR3 sequence (DNA): TGTGCCAGCAGCAGGACAGTCTTCAATGAGCAGTTCTTC. V is TRBV27 and J is TRBJ2-1, with D tentatively TRBD1 (6 bases). Trimming removed 6 bases at V and 6 bases at J, with 12 bases between. Germline V gives CDR1 MNHEY, CDR2 SMNVEV (reference sequence). The CDR3 extends over 13 amino acids.

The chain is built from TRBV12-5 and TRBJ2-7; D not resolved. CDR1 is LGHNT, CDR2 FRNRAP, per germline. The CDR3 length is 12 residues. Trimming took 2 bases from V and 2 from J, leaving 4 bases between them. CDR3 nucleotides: TGTGCTAGTGGTTTGACAGCCTACGAGCAGTACTTC. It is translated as CASGLTAYEQYF.

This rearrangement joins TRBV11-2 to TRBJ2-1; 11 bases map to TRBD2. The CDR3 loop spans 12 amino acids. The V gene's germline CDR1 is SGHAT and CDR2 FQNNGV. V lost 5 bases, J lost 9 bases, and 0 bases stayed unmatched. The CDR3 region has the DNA TGTGCCAGCAGCCTAGCGGGAGGTGAGCAGTTCTTC. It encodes CASSLAGGEQFF.

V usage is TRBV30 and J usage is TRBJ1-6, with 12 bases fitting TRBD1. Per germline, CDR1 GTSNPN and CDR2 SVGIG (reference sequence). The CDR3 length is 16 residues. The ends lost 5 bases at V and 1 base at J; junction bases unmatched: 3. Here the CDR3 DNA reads TGTGCCTGGGGGACAGGGGGCGCATCCTATAATTCACCCCTCCACTTT. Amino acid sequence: CAWGTGGASYNSPLHF.

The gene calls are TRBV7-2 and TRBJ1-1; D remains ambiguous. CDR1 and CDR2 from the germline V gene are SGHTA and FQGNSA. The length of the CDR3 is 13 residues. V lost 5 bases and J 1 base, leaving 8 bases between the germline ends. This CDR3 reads CASSTRTNTEAFF. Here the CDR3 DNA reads TGTGCCAGCAGCACCCGGACGAACACTGAAGCTTTCTTT.

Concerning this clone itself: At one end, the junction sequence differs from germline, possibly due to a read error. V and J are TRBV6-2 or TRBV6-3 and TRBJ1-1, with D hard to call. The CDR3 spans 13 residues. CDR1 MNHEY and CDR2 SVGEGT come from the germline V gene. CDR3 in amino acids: CANSSRKGTEAFF. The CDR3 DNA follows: TGTGCCAACAGTTCGCGTAAAGGGACTGAAGCTTTCTTT.

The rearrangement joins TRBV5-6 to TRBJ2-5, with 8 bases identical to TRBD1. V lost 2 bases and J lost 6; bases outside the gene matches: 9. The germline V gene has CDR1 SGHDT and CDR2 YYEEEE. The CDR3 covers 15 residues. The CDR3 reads CASSFFTRQGKTQYF. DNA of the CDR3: TGTGCCAGCAGCTTTTTCACCCGACAGGGGAAGACCCAGTACTTC.

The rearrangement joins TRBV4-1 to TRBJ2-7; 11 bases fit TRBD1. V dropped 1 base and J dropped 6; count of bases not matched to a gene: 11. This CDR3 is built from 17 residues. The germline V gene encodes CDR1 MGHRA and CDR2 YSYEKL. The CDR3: CASSQVPARDRGFEQYF. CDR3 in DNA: TGCGCCAGCAGCCAAGTCCCCGCCCGGGACAGGGGGTTCGAGCAGTACTTC.

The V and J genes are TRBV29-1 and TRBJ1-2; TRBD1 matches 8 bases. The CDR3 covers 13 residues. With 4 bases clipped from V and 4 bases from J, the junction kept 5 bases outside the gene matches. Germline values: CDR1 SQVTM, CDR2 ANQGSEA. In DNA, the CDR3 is TGCAGCGTTGGCGGGGACAGGAGCTATGGCTACACCTTC. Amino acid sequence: CSVGGDRSYGYTF.

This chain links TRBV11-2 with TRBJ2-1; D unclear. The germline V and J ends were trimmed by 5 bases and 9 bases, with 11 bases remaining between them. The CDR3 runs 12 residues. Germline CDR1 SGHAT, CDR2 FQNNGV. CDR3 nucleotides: TGTGCCAGCAGCCAACATGGGCGTGAGCAGTTCTTC. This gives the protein CASSQHGREQFF.

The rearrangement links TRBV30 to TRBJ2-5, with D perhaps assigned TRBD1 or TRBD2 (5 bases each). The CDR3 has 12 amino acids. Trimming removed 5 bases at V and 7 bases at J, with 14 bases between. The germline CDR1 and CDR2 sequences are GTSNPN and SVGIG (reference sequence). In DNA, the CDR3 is TGTGCCTGGGGACACAAAGAGGGGACCCAGTACTTC. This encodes CAWGHKEGTQYF.

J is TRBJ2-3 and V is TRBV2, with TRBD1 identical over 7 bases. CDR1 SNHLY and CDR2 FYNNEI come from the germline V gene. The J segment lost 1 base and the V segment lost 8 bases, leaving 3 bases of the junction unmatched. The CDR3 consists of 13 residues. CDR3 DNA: TGTGCCAGCGGGACAGACGGCACAGATACGCAGTATTTT. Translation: CASGTDGTDTQYF.

The CDR3 bases are TGTGCCAGCAGCGTAGGTTTGGGATACGAGCAGTACTTC. Its translation is CASSVGLGYEQYF. The chain carries TRBV9 and TRBJ2-7; no definite D call. Germline CDR1 is SGDLS and CDR2 is YYNGEE. V was pared by 0 bases and J by 4 bases, with 8 bases between. The CDR3 consists of 13 residues.

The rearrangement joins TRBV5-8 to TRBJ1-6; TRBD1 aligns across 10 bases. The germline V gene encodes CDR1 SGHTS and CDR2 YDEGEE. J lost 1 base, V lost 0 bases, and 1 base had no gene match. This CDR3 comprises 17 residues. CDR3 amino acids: CASSLGDRGSYNSPLHF. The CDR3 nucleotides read TGTGCCAGCAGCTTGGGGGACAGGGGTTCCTATAATTCACCCCTCCACTTT.